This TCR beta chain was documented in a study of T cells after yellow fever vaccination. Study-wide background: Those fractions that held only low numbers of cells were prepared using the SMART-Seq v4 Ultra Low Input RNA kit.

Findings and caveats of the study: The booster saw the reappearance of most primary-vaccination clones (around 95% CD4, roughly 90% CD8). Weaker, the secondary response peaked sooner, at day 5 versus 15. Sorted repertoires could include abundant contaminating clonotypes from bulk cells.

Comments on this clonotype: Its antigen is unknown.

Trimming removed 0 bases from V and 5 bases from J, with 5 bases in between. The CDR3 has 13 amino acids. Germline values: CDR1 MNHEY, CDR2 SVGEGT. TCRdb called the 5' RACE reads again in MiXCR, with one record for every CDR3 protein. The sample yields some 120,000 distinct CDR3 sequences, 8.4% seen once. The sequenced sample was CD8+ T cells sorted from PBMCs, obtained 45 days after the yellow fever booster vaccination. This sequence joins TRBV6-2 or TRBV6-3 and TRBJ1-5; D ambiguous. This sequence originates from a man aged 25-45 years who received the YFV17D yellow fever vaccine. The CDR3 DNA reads TGTGCCAGCAGTTACTCCGGGTATCAGCCCCAGCATTTT. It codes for CASSYSGYQPQHF.